Sequencing of this TCR beta chain was carried out in a study of T cell responses to AZD1222 COVID-19 vaccine. To note about this clone: Its antigen is undetermined.

Generated by immunoSEQ multiplex PCR, the TCRdb table keeps only in-frame clones and is missing some. The sample gives about 93,000 clones, roughly 86% of which show up once; about 2.6% is in the top ten. Overall study findings and caveats: Reports say nearly half of spike-specific TCRs go after unmutated variant regions. Only 5 or 6 individuals given AZD1222 were seropositive at baseline.

The ends lost 10 bases at V and 5 bases at J; junction bases unmatched: 4. Germline values: CDR1 MNHEY, CDR2 SVGAGI. This CDR3 is built from 12 residues. The input for sequencing was peripheral blood, taken on day 0 of MenACWY control vaccination. The chain is built from TRBV6-5 and TRBJ2-2; 7 bases map to TRBD1. The clonotype was recovered from an adult in good health. CDR3 nucleotide sequence: TGTGCCATCACAGGGGCAACCGGGGAGCTGTTTTTT. It yields the protein CAITGATGELFF.